This is a list of T cell receptor beta chains from one sample in a study of patients and donors after allogeneic stem cell transplantation. TCRdb used MiXCR to reprocess the RT-PCR reads, holding one entry per CDR3 protein. The sample carries approximately 90,000 distinct CDR3 sequences, around 5% recorded once. Sequencing was performed on blood, either unsorted or a sorted T cell fraction (not recorded which). The receptor set was obtained from a human donor who was either an allogeneic HSCT recipient or a stem cell or donor lymphocyte infusion donor (not recorded which). It is not recorded whose cells these are; they may come from a transplant donor. Each CDR3 is given with its conserved first and last residue. The D gene is left open where the match is weak. Clone sizes are given selectively: once, few, many, or a class where the clone is expanded.

clone_size,v_call,d_call,j_call,cdr3_aa,cdr3_nt
many,TRBV14,TRBD2,TRBJ2-5,CASSPFGRGPGGETQYF,TGTGCCAGCAGCCCTTTTGGGAGGGGTCCGGGAGGAGAGACCCAGTACTTC
few,TRBV19,NA,TRBJ2-2,CASSIRERGELFF,TGTGCCAGTAGTATTCGGGAGAGGGGGGAGCTGTTTTTT
NA,TRBV20-1,TRBD2,TRBJ2-5,CSAHLSGGRGMGETQYF,TGCAGTGCTCACCTTAGCGGGGGGCGCGGGATGGGGGAGACCCAGTACTTC
NA,TRBV14,NA,TRBJ2-2,CASSGPAGTGELFF,TGTGCCAGCTCGGGACCGGCGGGCACCGGGGAGCTGTTTTTT
many,TRBV6-2/TRBV6-3,TRBD2,TRBJ2-1,CASIRRGAGTYNEQFF,TGTGCCAGCATTAGGCGGGGAGCGGGAACCTACAATGAGCAGTTCTTC
many,TRBV7-2,TRBD2,TRBJ2-3,CASSWRLAPSTDTQYF,TGTGCCAGCAGCTGGAGACTAGCGCCTAGCACAGATACGCAGTATTTT
many,TRBV20-1,TRBD2,TRBJ2-1,CSAIGIPGLAGSRTYNEQFF,TGCAGTGCTATAGGGATACCGGGACTAGCGGGATCGAGAACCTACAATGAGCAGTTCTTC
many,TRBV20-1,TRBD2,TRBJ2-1,CSASPGGSYSYNEQFF,TGCAGTGCTAGCCCTGGCGGGAGCTACTCCTACAATGAGCAGTTCTTC
many,TRBV20-1,NA,TRBJ1-4,CSVARDGGKLFF,TGCAGTGTCGCAAGGGACGGAGGAAAACTGTTTTTT
many,TRBV2,TRBD1,TRBJ1-1,CASKTGWNTEAFF,TGTGCCAGCAAGACAGGGTGGAACACTGAAGCTTTCTTT
NA,TRBV11-2,NA,TRBJ1-1,CASSSRRDGGEAFF,TGTGCCAGCAGCTCGAGACGGGACGGGGGGGAAGCTTTCTTT
many,TRBV5-4,TRBD1,TRBJ1-1,CASSLKQGAYTEAFF,TGTGCCAGCAGCTTGAAGCAGGGGGCGTACACTGAAGCTTTCTTT
many,TRBV3-1,TRBD1,TRBJ1-1,CASSPSGLTGPGFF,TGTGCCAGCAGCCCATCCGGCCTGACAGGGCCGGGTTTCTTT
NA,TRBV21-1,NA,TRBJ2-3,CASRAGLAAGFSTDTQYF,TGTGCCAGCCGGGCCGGCCTAGCGGCGGGATTTAGCACAGATACGCAGTATTTT
many,TRBV20-1,NA,TRBJ1-6,CSARGGPYNSPLHF,TGCAGTGCTAGAGGGGGACCGTATAATTCACCCCTCCACTTT
many,TRBV12-3/TRBV12-4,TRBD1,TRBJ2-7,CASSSSGTGVSGQYF,TGTGCCAGCAGTTCTTCCGGGACAGGGGTTTCGGGGCAGTACTTC
many,TRBV2,TRBD1,TRBJ2-7,CASKRDRDYEQYF,TGTGCCAGCAAGCGGGACAGGGACTACGAGCAGTACTTC
few,TRBV11-3,TRBD1,TRBJ2-7,CASSRHRGLVYEQYF,TGTGCCAGCAGCCGGCACAGGGGGTTGGTCTACGAGCAGTACTTC
NA,TRBV19,NA,TRBJ2-7,CASRPHGNRAYEQYF,TGTGCCAGTAGACCCCACGGGAACAGGGCCTACGAGCAGTACTTC
NA,TRBV2,NA,TRBJ1-6,CASKGGTGPESLHF,TGTGCCAGCAAGGGTGGAACGGGCCCGGAATCCCTCCACTTT
many,TRBV7-9,NA,TRBJ2-7,CASSVGQFSYEQYF,TGTGCCAGCAGCGTCGGACAGTTCTCCTACGAGCAGTACTTC
many,TRBV7-9,NA,TRBJ2-7,CASSLGGSLWYF,TGTGCCAGCAGCTTAGGAGGGAGCTTGTGGTACTTC
NA,TRBV7-8,TRBD1,TRBJ1-6,CASSIIQGNGSPLHF,TGTGCCAGCAGCATAATACAGGGGAATGGGTCACCCCTCCACTTT